This TCR beta chain was identified in a study of regulatory T cells in long-lasting Graves disease (TCRdb year 2021). Looking at the study overall: Patients with newly diagnosed Graves' disease had been on antithyroid drugs for under 3 months. Patients with persistent Graves' disease were compared with patients with newly diagnosed Graves' disease using TCR sequencing and RNA sequencing of peripheral blood. The study was registered as a clinical trial and conducted in China. TCR sequencing covered about 13 persistent and around 20 newly diagnosed Graves' disease patients, some 35 samples in total. Overall results and qualifications from the work: More public clonotypes were shared among persistent patients (2,741) than among newly diagnosed patients (more than 950). The authors noted that the small sample size was a limitation that may lower accuracy. TRBV28, TRBJ1-2 and TRBJ2-5 were preferentially used in persistent disease, while TRBV20-1 and TRBJ2-1 were favored in newly diagnosed disease. The study examined only peripheral blood because the primary lesion, thyroid tissue, could not be accessed. Only the TCR beta chain was sequenced and analyzed. Lower TCR Shannon entropy and fewer highly expanded clones were observed in persistent Graves' disease patients than in newly diagnosed patients, which suggested clonal expansion.

The library was obtained by multiplex PCR. Reads for this sample came from an Illumina HiSeq 4000. To build TCR beta libraries, CDR3 regions were amplified by Arm-PCR using iRepertoire HTBI primers. Gel purification was performed on PCR products prior to sequencing. On the study's bioinformatics: A total of fewer than 70 TRBV and approximately 15 TRBJ segments were identified across samples and were used for gene usage analysis of CDR3 amino acid clonotypes. COPE and FqMerger were used to merge the filtered high-quality paired reads into contigs. BLAST was used to align contigs to the IMGT TRBV, TRBD and TRBJ reference genes, and CDR3 was defined following IMGT. Any clonotype with a frequency above 0.1% was classified as a highly expanded clone. Repertoire diversity was measured by Shannon entropy, and V-J evenness by the Gini coefficient. A clonotype found in more than one individual was treated as public. Through fastp at Q25 and MiXCR, TCRdb rebuilt clones from the public reads, retaining in-frame beta chains. Every distinct CDR3 protein forms one entry, paired with its most common genes and DNA. The V and J calls, along with clone size, are taken from TCRdb and not from the paper's own processing. The sample table contains 580,000 or so distinct CDR3 sequences; only one count was recorded for around 16% of them. Of the sample, approximately 12% falls within the top ten clones.

This clonotype was seen a few times. Its antigen specificity is not known. No base-level quality is on record; no much larger clone is a single base apart. Trimming removed 6 bases from V and 6 bases from J, leaving 17 bases between the germline ends. Including the terminal cysteine and phenylalanine, the CDR3 comprises 15 residues. The sequence is cut down to CDR3 DNA, 45 bases in frame from base 1. As encoded in the germline V gene, CDR1 is SGHAT while CDR2 is FQNNGV. What this sample's time point label stands for: newly diagnosed GD, antithyroid drugs for less than 3 months. RNA was extracted from PBMCs in TRIzol for both TCR sequencing and RNA sequencing. The diagnosis of Graves' disease was made according to American Thyroid Association guidelines. Recruitment of patients was carried out at an endocrinology department in Xi'an, China. Each patient gave about 10 milliliters of peripheral blood, collected in an EDTA anticoagulant tube. PBMCs were isolated by Ficoll Paque Plus density gradient separation without further T cell sorting. An Agilent 2100 Bioanalyzer and agarose gel were used to check RNA quality, while a NanoDrop 2000 measured RNA concentration.

The same data also contributed to another study, on T cells in Graves' hyperthyroidism and ophthalmopathy. Looking at the second paper: Stable Graves' hyperthyroidism was defined as the absence of progression to ophthalmopathy over 18 months of follow-up. Hyperthyroidism patients were aged 18 to 65 years and newly diagnosed, with disease duration of less than 2 months. Patients with uncontrolled infections, other autoimmune diseases, pregnancy or lactation were excluded. Clinical symptoms, serum thyroxine and TRAb, thyroid ultrasound, and orbital computed tomography formed the basis for the diagnoses. The TCR CDR3 was subjected to a first round of RT-PCR using the HTBI primer set and the Qiagen OneStep RT-PCR kit. Most expanded thyroid clonotypes (frequency above 0.001) were also detected in blood, suggesting blood repertoires may reflect thyroid immune responses. Ophthalmopathy was separated from stable hyperthyroidism by a 13 V-J signature model, with 85% to 90% sensitivity and about 81% specificity obtained in cross-validation and 80%/75% obtained in testing. During validation, the model predicted progression to ophthalmopathy a median of approximately 6.5 months ahead of onset, with almost 71% sensitivity and less than 85% specificity. To identify distinguishing TCR V-J signatures, a discovery cohort of about 95 patients was used, comprising 40 to 45 with Graves' ophthalmopathy and some 60 with stable Graves' hyperthyroidism. An independent validation cohort of under 20 hyperthyroidism patients and about 16 patients who later progressed to ophthalmopathy tested prospective prediction of ophthalmopathy. The roughly 94 discovery patients were randomly divided into training and test sets at a 7:3 ratio. In roughly six Graves' hyperthyroidism patients, the study also compared T-cell repertoires from thyroid tissue with T-cell repertoires from blood. After blood sampling, hyperthyroidism patients were treated with methimazole at a starting dose of 30 mg daily, and ophthalmopathy patients were treated with high-dose intravenous methylprednisolone. A second multiplex PCR round built the libraries, followed by size selection and purification. The libraries were sequenced on an Illumina HiSeq2000 using paired-end 100 bp reads. Raw data were processed with SOAPnuke, discarding reads with adapters, uncalled bases, mean Phred below 15, or no exact constant-primer or identifier match. High-quality paired reads were merged using COPE v1.2.5, and each unique nucleotide sequence was defined as a clonotype. MiTCR v1.1 was used to align clonotypes to the IMGT TRBV, TRBD and TRBJ reference segments. The analysis was restricted to V-J combinations with a frequency above 0.0001, which together covered just over 99% of the repertoires. A TCS score was defined as the ratio between F50 (clonal expansion) and ExV (chaos), using BLOSUM62-based TCRdist between CDR3 peptides within each V-J. Welch's t-statistics and random forest reduced roughly 500 V-J features to around 14, which were used in a naive Bayes classifier (R e1071). Sample size was not statistically predetermined, and blinding of investigators to group allocation was not performed. TCR Vbeta CDR3 sequencing of some 140 peripheral blood samples (roughly 43 ophthalmopathy, 75 hyperthyroidism and some 17 progressor patients) is reported in the paper.

The source was peripheral blood mononuclear cells (PBMCs), collected at new diagnosis, from a patient treated with antithyroid drugs. This chain is built from TRBV11-2 and TRBJ1-4; TRBD1 could be the D gene, as 6 bases match. This TCR derives from a man aged 18 to 29 with Graves disease. Donor details come from another sample of the same person, matched by shared clones. The CDR3 amino acid sequence is: CASRPRGRGDEKLFF. The nucleotides read TGTGCCAGCAGGCCTCGGGGCAGGGGCGATGAAAAACTGTTTTTT. Outside the CDR3, residues come from the reference TRBV11-2 and TRBJ1-4 proteins, so the full variable domain is: EAGVAQSPRYKIIEKRQSVAFWCNPISGHATLYWYQQILGQGPKLLIQFQNNGVVDDSQLPKDRFSAERLKGVDSTLKIQPAKLEDSAVYLCASRPRGRGDEKLFFGSGTQLSVL.